The T cell receptor beta chain under discussion was sequenced for a study of cytomegalovirus exposure and HLA in healthy donors. About the study: The platform used for the approximately 130 validation repertoires matched that of the approximately 710 first-cohort repertoires, a later analysis reported.

The donors formed part of the roughly 110-subject validation cohort, distinct from the roughly 600-subject first cohort. Whole-study results and caveats: Rare sequences made up most TCRs, while some public TCRs were found in many donors.

Using immunoSEQ multiplex PCR, the repertoire was profiled, and TCRdb retains in-frame clones only, with some absent. The sample carries 140,000 to 150,000 clones, roughly 87% recorded once. This clone was counted between two and nine times. Its antigen remains unknown. V shed 4 bases and J shed 8 bases, with 17 bases lying between them. The CDR3 contains 15 residues. Germline V CDR1 and CDR2: SEHNR, FQNEAQ (reference sequence). The V call is TRBV7-9, the J call TRBJ1-4; D ambiguous. Sequencing was performed on PBMCs. The sequence was obtained from a man in his late teens or twenties in good health and CMV-seropositive. CDR3: CASSSELTAEEKLFF. The CDR3 DNA follows: TGTGCCAGCAGCTCAGAGCTGACGGCGGAGGAAAAACTGTTTTTT.